This T cell receptor beta chain was captured in a study of patients and donors after allogeneic stem cell transplantation. MiXCR was run by TCRdb on the RT-PCR reads, yielding one entry per CDR3 protein. The sample shows about 750 distinct CDR3 sequences, 0.8% of them seen only once. CDR3 length: 11 residues. V was pared by 1 base and J by 6 bases, with 1 base between. Per germline, CDR1 LGHNA and CDR2 YNFKEQ. This clonotype is medium-sized. The specimen sequenced was blood, either unsorted or a sorted T cell fraction (not recorded which). The genes are TRBV4-2 and TRBJ2-1; D not certain. The clonotype was recovered from a human donor who was either an allogeneic HSCT recipient or a stem cell or donor lymphocyte infusion donor (not recorded which). It is not recorded whose cells these are; they may come from a transplant donor. In DNA, the CDR3 is TGTGCCAGCAGCCAAGTCAATGAGCAGTTCTTC. It yields the protein CASSQVNEQFF.